The 20 T cell receptor beta chains below were found in one sample sequenced in a study of blood T cell repertoires in COVID-19. TCRdb keeps only in-frame clones here, not all; method: immunoSEQ multiplex PCR. The sample lists approximately 200,000 clones, more than 85% seen once, with about 1.9% in the top ten. Specimen: peripheral blood. The source of these receptors is a man aged 35 to 55 with active or convalescent COVID-19.

J is TRBJ2-7 and V is TRBV10-2, with TRBD1 matching 7 bases. The CDR3 spans 14 residues. The V segment lost 6 bases and the J segment 6 bases; nucleotides outside the gene matches: 11. Germline CDR1 reads WSHSY; CDR2 reads SAAADI. The CDR3 DNA is TGCGCCAGCAGGGGGGACAGTGGGACAAGCGAGCAGTACTTC. Translated, it gives CASRGDSGTSEQYF.

This chain connects TRBV6-5 to TRBJ2-4; the D gene is possibly TRBD2 (7 bases). CDR1 and CDR2 from the germline V gene are MNHEY and SVGAGI. This CDR3 is built from 15 residues. V was pared by 4 bases and J by 3 bases, with 13 bases between. The CDR3 protein is CASSSAGAGKNIQYF. DNA for the CDR3: TGTGCCAGCAGTTCGGCGGGGGCCGGCAAAAACATTCAGTACTTC.

The chain couples TRBV29-1 to TRBJ1-2; 9 bases align to TRBD1. Trimming took 4 bases from V and 4 from J; bases not matched to a gene: 4. The CDR3 extends over 13 amino acids. Germline V lookup: CDR1 SQVTM, CDR2 ANQGSEA. The CDR3 sequence: CSVVGGQGYGYTF. The CDR3 nucleotides are TGCAGCGTTGTCGGGGGACAGGGCTATGGCTACACCTTC.

The chain links TRBV6-5 to TRBJ1-1; D is possibly TRBD1 (5 bases). V shed 8 bases and J shed 1 base, with 14 bases lying between them. The V gene's germline CDR1 is MNHEY and CDR2 SVGAGI. The CDR3 loop spans 14 amino acids. The CDR3 reads CASGSGVPNTEAFF. In DNA form, the CDR3 reads TGTGCCAGCGGCTCGGGGGTCCCGAACACTGAAGCTTTCTTT.

The chain couples TRBV11-2 to TRBJ2-5; TRBD1 agrees at 8 bases. The CDR3 runs to 16 residues. J lost 1 base, V lost 5 bases, and 9 bases had no gene match. Germline loops: CDR1 SGHAT, CDR2 FQNNGV. The chain's CDR3 is CASSHGRTGIQETQYF. The CDR3 coding sequence is TGTGCCAGCAGCCACGGCCGGACAGGGATCCAAGAGACCCAGTACTTC. Full variable domain (missing parts from reference TRBV11-2 and TRBJ2-5): EAGVAQSPRYKIIEKRQSVAFWCNPISGHATLYWYQQILGQGPKLLIQFQNNGVVDDSQLPKDRFSAERLKGVDSTLKIQPAKLEDSAVYLCASSHGRTGIQETQYFGPGTRLLVL.

The chain is built from TRBV6-6 and TRBJ2-2; a weak D match, TRBD2 (5 bases). The CDR3 covers 15 residues. Germline V lookup: CDR1 MNHNY, CDR2 SVGAGI (reference sequence). Trimming removed 0 bases at V and 6 bases at J, with 11 bases between. The CDR3 region is CASSYSPSGAGELFF. For the CDR3, the DNA is TGTGCCAGCAGTTACTCCCCGAGCGGCGCCGGGGAGCTGTTTTTT.

The V call is TRBV27, the J call TRBJ2-7; TRBD2 might be the D (6 bases). V was cut by 5 bases and J by 4 bases, with 12 bases left in between. CDR3 size: 13 residues. Looked up from germline, CDR1 is MNHEY and CDR2 is SMNVEV (reference sequence). CDR3 in DNA: TGTGCCAGCAGTCTGACTAGTAGGTACGAGCAGTACTTC. Translated, it gives CASSLTSRYEQYF.

The chain recombines TRBV7-7 with TRBJ2-5; tentatively, D is TRBD2 (6 bases). Trimming stripped 1 base from V and 2 bases from J, with 11 bases between. This CDR3 has 15 residues. Germline V gene data show CDR1 as SSHAT and CDR2 as FNYEAQ (reference sequence). Here the CDR3 reads CASSLDLGGQETQYF. CDR3 in DNA: TGTGCCAGCAGCTTAGATCTGGGGGGTCAAGAGACCCAGTACTTC.

The chain links TRBV4-1 to TRBJ2-1, with D perhaps matching TRBD2 (6 bases). The CDR3 is made up of 16 amino acids. From germline, CDR1 is MGHRA and CDR2 YSYEKL. The V end lost 3 bases, the J end lost 4 bases, and 16 bases lay between the germline ends. For the CDR3, the DNA is TGCGCCAGCAGCCATGGGGTGGGAGGTTCGTACAATGAGCAGTTCTTC. Translation: CASSHGVGGSYNEQFF.

The chain recombines TRBV11-2 with TRBJ1-1; 10 nucleotides agree with TRBD1. Germline V gene lookup returns CDR1 SGHAT and CDR2 FQNNGV. The ends lost 5 bases at V and 1 base at J; junction bases unmatched: 4. The length of the CDR3 is 15 residues. The CDR3 coding sequence is TGTGCCAGCAGCCGATGGGACAGGGGGAACACTGAAGCTTTCTTT. It is translated as CASSRWDRGNTEAFF.

The V and J genes are TRBV30 and TRBJ1-1; D unresolved. V gave up 4 bases and J gave up 1 base, with 10 bases separating them. This CDR3 spans 13 amino acids. Looked up from germline, CDR1 is GTSNPN and CDR2 is SVGIG (reference sequence). As DNA, the CDR3 is TGTGCCTGGAAGGCGGGTTGGAACACTGAAGCTTTCTTT. This gives the protein CAWKAGWNTEAFF. Based on the CDR3 plus reference TRBV30 and TRBJ1-1, the full variable domain is SQTIHQWPATLVQPVGSPLSLECTVEGTSNPNLYWYRQAAGRGLQLLFYSVGIGQISSEVPQNLSASRPQDRQFILSSKKLLLSDSGFYLCAWKAGWNTEAFFGQGTRLTVV.

The gene calls are TRBV19 and TRBJ2-6, with D possibly TRBD2 on 6 matching bases. The CDR3 consists of 18 residues. V lost 3 bases, J lost 1 base, and 16 bases lay in between. Germline CDR1 reads LNHDA; CDR2 reads SQIVND (reference sequence). As DNA, the CDR3 is TGTGCCAGTAGTATCTCCTCGGGACTCCCGTCTGGGGCCAACGTCCTGACTTTC. This gives the protein CASSISSGLPSGANVLTF.

The chain joins TRBV6-5 to TRBJ2-7; 8 bases are a match to TRBD1. The germline V gene has CDR1 MNHEY and CDR2 SVGAGI. The CDR3 sequence is 14 residues long. Trimming removed 5 bases from V and 3 bases from J; junction bases left unmatched: 6. The CDR3 nucleotides read TGTGCCAGCAGTATCGGGGGACAGGTCTACGAGCAGTACTTC. The encoded protein is CASSIGGQVYEQYF.

Comments on this clone: This same CDR3 is encoded by further DNA sequences in the sample. The gene calls are TRBV11-3 and TRBJ2-5; a possible D gene is TRBD1 (6 bases). V lost 1 base to trimming and J lost 4 bases, with 13 bases between them. Germline loops: CDR1 SGHNT, CDR2 YENEEA. CDR3 length: 15 residues. CDR3 bases: TGTGCCAGCAGCTTAGGAACAGGGTTTGGAGAGACCCAGTACTTC. Encoded protein: CASSLGTGFGETQYF.

A single count supports this clone. This sequence joins TRBV6-5 and TRBJ1-2; D gene ambiguous. Germline V CDR1 and CDR2: MNHEY, SVGAGI. This CDR3 is built from 15 residues. The germline V and J ends were trimmed by 5 bases and 0 bases, with 13 bases remaining between them. CDR3 coding DNA: TGTGCCAGCAGTCCCTTCGAGGGCTCTAACTATGGCTACACCTTC. Amino acid sequence: CASSPFEGSNYGYTF.

This chain connects TRBV3-1 (or the pseudogene TRBV3-2) to TRBJ2-5, with 10 bases matching TRBD2. Germline-derived CDR1 and CDR2 are LGHDT and YNNKEL (reference sequence). The CDR3 runs 14 residues. The trim removed 5 bases at V and 2 bases at J, leaving 2 bases unmatched. This chain's CDR3 is CASSEAGGQETQYF. The CDR3 coding sequence is TGTGCCAGCAGCGAAGCGGGGGGGCAAGAGACCCAGTACTTC.

The chain joins TRBV5-4 to TRBJ2-3, with TRBD2 identical over 8 bases. The V gene end was trimmed by 0 bases and the J gene end by 5 bases; junction bases not matched to a gene: 8. This CDR3 has 16 residues. Germline lookup yields CDR1 SGHNT and CDR2 YYREEE (reference sequence). The CDR3, as DNA: TGTGCCAGCAGCTTGGAGGGAGCGGGAGTTGGAGATACGCAGTATTTT. This encodes CASSLEGAGVGDTQYF. The full variable domain, with the rest looked up from reference TRBV5-4 and TRBJ2-3, is ETGVTQSPTHLIKTRGQQVTLRCSSQSGHNTVSWYQQALGQGPQFIFQYYREEENGRGNFPPRFSGLQFPNYSSELNVNALELDDSALYLCASSLEGAGVGDTQYFGPGTRLTVL.

The V call is TRBV10-3, the J call TRBJ2-1, with 11 bases lining up with TRBD2. The CDR3 sequence is 18 residues long. J gave up 5 bases and V 1 base, and 10 bases lay outside the gene matches. In germline, CDR1 is ENHRY, CDR2 SYGVKD. The CDR3: CAISEFSGGAVEHNEQFF. CDR3 DNA: TGTGCCATCAGTGAGTTTAGCGGGGGGGCTGTAGAACACAATGAGCAGTTCTTC.

This clone was seen just once. The V gene is TRBV12-3 or TRBV12-4, the J gene TRBJ1-1, with a tentative D call TRBD1 (5 bases). V was cut by 8 bases and J by 7 bases, with 17 bases left in between. This CDR3 has 13 residues. The CDR3 spells CASRIDSLSEAFF. The CDR3 nucleotides read TGTGCCAGCCGCATCGACAGTTTAAGTGAAGCTTTCTTT.

The J gene is TRBJ2-5, the V gene TRBV2, with 7 bases matching TRBD1. V gave up 8 bases and J gave up 0 bases; unmatched junction bases: 15. CDR3 size: 17 residues. Germline CDR1 and CDR2: SNHLY and FYNNEI. CDR3 sequence: CASGRQGTNRYQETQYF. The CDR3 DNA reads as TGTGCCAGCGGGCGACAGGGTACTAACCGGTACCAAGAGACCCAGTACTTC. The full variable domain, its missing parts supplied by reference TRBV2 and TRBJ2-5, is EPEVTQTPSHQVTQMGQEVILRCVPISNHLYFYWYRQILGQKVEFLVSFYNNEISEKSEIFDDQFSVERPDGSNFTLKIRSTKLEDSAMYFCASGRQGTNRYQETQYFGPGTRLLVL.